The 9 T cell receptor beta chains listed next were all sequenced from one sample in a study of OX40 agonist ivuxolimab in advanced cancers. TCRdb's copy holds only in-frame clones and misses some; the assay was immunoSEQ multiplex PCR. The profile shows some 70,000 clones, about nine tenths of them singletons. This sample comprised CD4+ or CD8+ T cells sorted from blood, obtained in a trial of the OX40 agonist ivuxolimab. The origin of the receptors is an adult with an advanced solid tumor such as melanoma, head and neck, liver or kidney cancer.

This chain connects TRBV10-2 to TRBJ2-3; 8 bases line up with TRBD2. The germline V gene encodes CDR1 WSHSY and CDR2 SAAADI. Unmatched junction bases numbered 7, after V lost 3 bases and J lost 2 bases. The CDR3 contains 16 residues. The CDR3 loop is CASSDMAGGLTDTQYF. Here the CDR3 DNA reads TGCGCCAGCAGTGATATGGCGGGGGGCCTCACAGATACGCAGTATTTT.

The chain combines TRBV27 with TRBJ1-4; TRBD1 might be the D (5 bases). With 4 bases removed from V and 7 bases from J, the gap between germline ends came to 13 bases. The CDR3 consists of 14 residues. Germline V CDR1 and CDR2: MNHEY, SMNVEV (reference sequence). CDR3 nucleotides: TGTGCCAGCAGTTCCTATCAGGGTAGTGAAAAACTGTTTTTT. It yields the protein CASSSYQGSEKLFF.

The genes are TRBV7-8 and TRBJ1-3; 8 nucleotides line up with TRBD1. This CDR3 has 17 residues. Losses at the gene ends were 5 bases for V and 5 bases for J; bases not matched to a gene: 14. CDR1 is SGHVS and CDR2 is FQNEAQ in the germline V gene. CDR3 nucleotide sequence: TGTGCCAGCAGCCCCCGAGGGCAGGGGGCGAAGCGAAACACCATATATTTT. Translation: CASSPRGQGAKRNTIYF.

In its sample, this clone was seen once. As DNA, the CDR3 is TGCGCCAGCAGCCAGGGCCCAGATCGTGGGGCGAACACGCAGTATTTT. Translated, it gives CASSQGPDRGANTQYF. The rearrangement links TRBV4-3 to TRBJ2-3, with D possibly TRBD1 on 5 matching bases. The V end was cut by 3 bases, the J end by 9 bases, with 22 bases between. This CDR3 region has 16 residues. In germline, CDR1 is LGHNA, CDR2 YSLEER.

The genes are TRBV6-5 and TRBJ2-1; D not certain. Trimming left V 0 bases short and J 2 bases short, with 5 bases between. This CDR3 is 14 amino acids long. From germline, CDR1 is MNHEY and CDR2 SVGAGI. CDR3 nucleotides: TGTGCCAGCAGTTACTCCCCCGCCTACAATGAGCAGTTCTTC. As protein: CASSYSPAYNEQFF.

This chain joins TRBV19 and TRBJ1-5; no clear D gene. The CDR3 consists of 13 residues. With 7 bases removed from V and 2 bases from J, the gap between germline ends came to 9 bases. CDR1 is LNHDA and CDR2 is SQIVND in the germline V gene (reference sequence). CDR3 loop: CASTPSGNQPQHF. CDR3 in DNA: TGTGCCAGTACCCCAAGCGGCAATCAGCCCCAGCATTTT.

The CDR3 nucleotides are TGTGCCAGCAGCTCTAGACAGGCTGATGGCTACACCTTC. Translated: CASSSRQADGYTF. The genes are TRBV7-2 and TRBJ1-2; TRBD1 is a possible D gene (6 bases). This CDR3 has 13 amino acids. Between the trimmed V and J ends, which lost 4 bases and 6 bases, there was a span of 12 bases. CDR1 and CDR2 (germline): SGHTA, FQGNSA.

The chain recombines TRBV19 with TRBJ2-4; D call uncertain. V lost 5 bases and J 0 bases, leaving 2 bases between the germline ends. Germline V gene sequence: CDR1 LNHDA, CDR2 SQIVND (reference sequence). The CDR3 spans 12 residues. CDR3 sequence (DNA): TGTGCCAGTAGTCGAGCCAAAAACATTCAGTACTTC. Amino acid sequence: CASSRAKNIQYF.

This rearrangement joins TRBV5-6 to TRBJ2-2; 10 nucleotides line up with TRBD2. J lost 8 bases, V lost 3 bases, and 10 bases had no gene match. Germline V gene data show CDR1 as SGHDT and CDR2 as YYEEEE. This CDR3 comprises 16 residues. As DNA, the CDR3 is TGTGCCAGCAGCTCCCCGGAGCGGGGGGGAATTGGGGAGCTGTTTTTT. It encodes CASSSPERGGIGELFF. Full variable domain (rest looked up from reference TRBV5-6 and TRBJ2-2): DAGVTQSPTHLIKTRGQQVTLRCSPKSGHDTVSWYQQALGQGPQFIFQYYEEEERQRGNFPDRFSGHQFPNYSSELNVNALLLGDSALYLCASSSPERGGIGELFFGEGSRLTVL.